The 32 T cell receptor beta chains in this list originate from one sample, sequenced in a study of T cell changes during pregnancy in multiple sclerosis. Method: immunoSEQ multiplex PCR; TCRdb's copy keeps in-frame clones and lacks some. In the table there are some 90,000 clones, around 90% of which are singletons. The sequencing here drew on peripheral blood, taken in the first trimester of pregnancy. The receptor source for this set is a female donor with multiple sclerosis, enrolled in a pregnancy study.

The chain combines TRBV28 with TRBJ2-7; 10 positions match TRBD1. This CDR3 has 15 residues. Germline V CDR1 and CDR2: MDHEN, SYDVKM. Germline trimming cut 6 bases from V and 2 bases from J; bases unmatched to any gene: 7. CDR3 sequence: CASSSGTGETYEQYF. The CDR3 nucleotides are TGTGCCAGCAGCTCCGGGACAGGGGAGACCTACGAGCAGTACTTC.

The CDR3 bases are TGTGCCAGCAGCATGCTCAGGGGGCCGGCGATGAACACTGAAGCTTTCTTT. Protein: CASSMLRGPAMNTEAFF. The chain employs TRBV7-2 and TRBJ1-1, with 8 bases fitting TRBD1. J lost 0 bases, V lost 5 bases, and 11 bases had no gene match. Germline V gives CDR1 SGHTA, CDR2 FQGNSA. This CDR3 contains 17 residues. Combining the CDR3 with reference TRBV7-2 and TRBJ1-1 gives the whole variable domain GAGVSQSPSNKVTEKGKDVELRCDPISGHTALYWYRQSLGQGLEFLIYFQGNSAPDKSGLPSDRFSAERTGGSVSTLTIQRTQQEDSAVYLCASSMLRGPAMNTEAFFGQGTRLTVV.

The rearrangement links TRBV19 to TRBJ1-2; TRBD1 matches at 9 bases. Germline values: CDR1 LNHDA, CDR2 SQIVND (reference sequence). CDR3 length equals 17 residues. The V and J ends lost 3 bases and 5 bases, in that order; junction bases with no gene match: 13. The CDR3, as DNA: TGTGCCAGTAGTATCGATTCTAGCCCCGGGACAGGGTATGGCTACACCTTC. Translating gives CASSIDSSPGTGYGYTF.

The rearrangement uses TRBV11-2 and TRBJ2-7, with 8 bases identical to TRBD1. Trimming at V came to 5 bases and at J to 9 bases, leaving 9 bases not matched to a gene. The CDR3 extends over 13 amino acids. Germline V gene data show CDR1 as SGHAT and CDR2 as FQNNGV. CDR3 amino acids: CASSPIRDRRQYF. The CDR3 nucleotides are TGTGCCAGCAGCCCCATTCGGGACAGGCGGCAGTACTTC. Variable domain in full (rest from reference TRBV11-2 and TRBJ2-7): EAGVAQSPRYKIIEKRQSVAFWCNPISGHATLYWYQQILGQGPKLLIQFQNNGVVDDSQLPKDRFSAERLKGVDSTLKIQPAKLEDSAVYLCASSPIRDRRQYFGPGTRLTVT.

V gene TRBV7-9 combines with J gene TRBJ2-7, with D possibly being TRBD1 (5 bases). The CDR3 is 13 residues long. Germline V gene sequence: CDR1 SEHNR, CDR2 FQNEAQ (reference sequence). Trimming stripped 1 base from V and 6 bases from J, with 10 bases between. In DNA form, the CDR3 reads TGTGCCAGCAGCTTAGAAAGTAGGGGCGAGCAGTACTTC. This gives the protein CASSLESRGEQYF.

This sequence joins TRBV5-1 and TRBJ2-1; 8 bases are a match to TRBD1. The CDR3 totals 15 residues. CDR1 and CDR2 from the germline V gene are SGHRS and YFSETQ. V trimming: 0 bases; J trimming: 6 bases; junction bases outside the gene matches: 5. CDR3: CASSLGTGTGNEQFF. DNA of the CDR3: TGCGCCAGCAGCTTGGGGACAGGGACGGGCAATGAGCAGTTCTTC.

This clone was detected once. The chain has TRBV5-1 and TRBJ2-3; 9 positions agree with TRBD1. Germline V gene sequence: CDR1 SGHRS, CDR2 YFSETQ. The CDR3 covers 16 residues. The V segment lost 4 bases and the J segment 1 base; nucleotides outside the gene matches: 7. For the CDR3, the DNA is TGCGCCAGCAGCACCGGGACAGGGCTGGGCACAGATACGCAGTATTTT. It encodes CASSTGTGLGTDTQYF.

This chain links TRBV28 with TRBJ2-7; 7 bases map to TRBD1. The V gene's germline CDR1 is MDHEN and CDR2 SYDVKM. V was clipped by 2 bases and J by 5 bases; unmatched bases: 9. The CDR3 sequence is 15 residues long. CDR3 nucleotide sequence: TGTGCCAGCAGTTTAGACAGGGTAGGAGGAGACGAGCAGTACTTC. Its protein is CASSLDRVGGDEQYF.

This clone was recorded a few times. The chain couples TRBV5-1 to TRBJ2-7, with D uncertain. The V and J ends lost 0 bases and 3 bases respectively, with 4 bases between them. Germline V gene sequence: CDR1 SGHRS, CDR2 YFSETQ. The CDR3 length is 12 residues. The CDR3 sequence is CASSLDGYEQYF. DNA for the CDR3: TGCGCCAGCAGCTTGGACGGCTACGAGCAGTACTTC.

The chain links TRBV29-1 to TRBJ2-4; D unresolved. Germline CDR1 reads SQVTM; CDR2 reads ANQGSEA. The CDR3 is made up of 10 amino acids. V dropped 7 bases and J dropped 8 bases, with 9 bases sitting between them. The DNA of the CDR3 is TGCAGCGCCCAAACGGACATTCAGTACTTC. This translates into CSAQTDIQYF.

This chain links TRBV28 with TRBJ1-1; TRBD1 might be the D (5 bases). Germline CDR1 reads MDHEN; CDR2 reads SYDVKM. Trimming stripped 2 bases from V and 5 bases from J, with 12 bases between. CDR3 length equals 14 residues. CDR3 sequence reads: CASSLNGGGTEAFF. The CDR3 coding sequence is TGTGCCAGCAGTTTAAATGGGGGGGGAACTGAAGCTTTCTTT. Drawing the rest from reference TRBV28 and TRBJ1-1, the complete variable domain is DVKVTQSSRYLVKRTGEKVFLECVQDMDHENMFWYRQDPGLGLRLIYFSYDVKMKEKGDIPEGYSVSREKKERFSLILESASTNQTSMYLCASSLNGGGTEAFFGQGTRLTVV.

In its sample, this clone was seen once. The chain combines TRBV7-8 with TRBJ2-1; 9 bases are shared with TRBD2. The J segment lost 4 bases and the V segment lost 5 bases, leaving 6 bases of the junction unmatched. The CDR3 length is 15 residues. The germline V gene encodes CDR1 SGHVS and CDR2 FQNEAQ. The DNA of the CDR3 is TGTGCCAGCAGCAGACGACTAGCGGTATACAATGAGCAGTTCTTC. Its translation: CASSRRLAVYNEQFF.

This chain links TRBV7-2 with TRBJ1-2; possible D gene TRBD1, 5 bases. The germline CDR1 and CDR2 sequences are SGHTA and FQGNSA. V was cut by 2 bases and J by 4 bases, with 17 bases left in between. The CDR3 is made up of 16 amino acids. CDR3 sequence (DNA): TGTGCCAGCAGCTTAACGCCCGGGGGACGGACCTATGGCTACACCTTC. It translates to CASSLTPGGRTYGYTF.

The J gene is TRBJ1-5, the V gene TRBV7-9; 9 bases agree with TRBD1. The ends lost 5 bases at V and 3 bases at J; junction bases unmatched: 5. The CDR3 runs 15 residues. Germline V gene sequence: CDR1 SEHNR, CDR2 FQNEAQ (reference sequence). The CDR3 loop reads CASSTGTGNNQPQHF. Written as DNA, the CDR3 is TGTGCCAGCAGCACTGGGACAGGGAACAATCAGCCCCAGCATTTT.

The chain carries TRBV25-1 and TRBJ2-7, with D maybe TRBD2 (6 bases). Trimming cost V 1 base and J 2 bases, with 9 bases left between them. The CDR3 length is 14 residues. The germline V gene has CDR1 MGHDK and CDR2 SYGVNS. For the CDR3, the DNA is TGTGCCAGCAGTGAATTTGGAGGGGCCTACGAGCAGTACTTC. Translating gives CASSEFGGAYEQYF.

This chain joins TRBV7-9 and TRBJ1-1, with TRBD1 identical over 10 bases. Trimming cost V 4 bases and J 4 bases; bases outside gene matches: 18. The CDR3 has 19 amino acids. Germline CDR1 is SEHNR and CDR2 is FQNEAQ (reference sequence). The CDR3 coding sequence is TGTGCCAGCAGCTCCCCAGAGACAGGGGGCTGGTATCCGGGCACTGAAGCTTTCTTT. Protein: CASSSPETGGWYPGTEAFF.

The gene calls are TRBV9 and TRBJ2-1; D remains unclear. Per the germline V gene, CDR1 is SGDLS and CDR2 is YYNGEE. The V end was cut by 4 bases, the J end by 7 bases, with 15 bases between. This CDR3 is 14 amino acids long. As DNA, the CDR3 is TGTGCCAGCAGCTTAAGTGGGCTTAGGAATGAGCAGTTCTTC. Its translation: CASSLSGLRNEQFF.

This clone was picked up one time. The chain uses TRBV5-4 and TRBJ1-2; D possibly corresponds to TRBD1 (5 bases). The CDR3 is 15 residues long. Germline V gene data show CDR1 as SGHNT and CDR2 as YYREEE (reference sequence). V dropped 4 bases and J dropped 0 bases, with 13 bases sitting between them. CDR3: CASSPRQKTNYGYTF. The DNA for the CDR3 is TGTGCCAGCAGCCCCCGACAGAAGACTAACTATGGCTACACCTTC.

The chain uses TRBV27 and TRBJ2-1; D is ambiguous. This CDR3 has 12 amino acids. V gave up 5 bases and J gave up 8 bases, with 10 bases separating them. Germline assignment: CDR1 MNHEY and CDR2 SMNVEV (reference sequence). As DNA, the CDR3 is TGTGCCAGCAGTCCTAGTCCCCATGAGCAGTTCTTC. It encodes CASSPSPHEQFF.

This clone was observed a few times. The V call is TRBV7-9, the J call TRBJ1-3; D is perhaps TRBD1 (5 bases). The germline V and J ends were trimmed by 1 base and 0 bases, with 13 bases remaining between them. The CDR3 has 17 residues. Germline CDR1 reads SEHNR; CDR2 reads FQNEAQ (reference sequence). The CDR3 nucleotides read TGTGCCAGCAGCTTAGTCCAGGGACTCGGCTCTGGAAACACCATATATTTT. Amino acid sequence: CASSLVQGLGSGNTIYF.

The chain uses TRBV5-1 and TRBJ1-5, with D possibly being TRBD1 (5 bases). V was clipped by 1 base and J by 2 bases, with 7 bases between them. This CDR3 has 14 amino acids. Germline V lookup: CDR1 SGHRS, CDR2 YFSETQ. The CDR3 reads CASSLRGGNQPQHF. CDR3 nucleotides: TGCGCCAGCAGCTTGCGGGGGGGCAATCAGCCCCAGCATTTT.

The chain links TRBV5-1 to TRBJ1-3; D gene unclear. The germline V gene encodes CDR1 SGHRS and CDR2 YFSETQ. The ends were cut back, 2 bases at V and 7 bases at J, with 16 bases in the middle. This CDR3 has 15 residues. In DNA, the CDR3 is TGCGCCAGCAGCTTTGACCGGGATCCGTGGAACACCATATATTTT. It encodes CASSFDRDPWNTIYF.

V and J are TRBV28 and TRBJ2-7; D gene unclear. Trimming cost V 6 bases and J 2 bases, with 14 bases left between them. The CDR3 spans 14 residues. The germline V gene has CDR1 MDHEN and CDR2 SYDVKM. DNA for the CDR3: TGTGCCAGCAGCCGTACCTTAACTACCTACGAGCAGTACTTC. Its protein is CASSRTLTTYEQYF. Drawing the rest from reference TRBV28 and TRBJ2-7, the complete variable domain is DVKVTQSSRYLVKRTGEKVFLECVQDMDHENMFWYRQDPGLGLRLIYFSYDVKMKEKGDIPEGYSVSREKKERFSLILESASTNQTSMYLCASSRTLTTYEQYFGPGTRLTVT.

This clone came up once. The rearrangement links TRBV7-2 to TRBJ2-3; TRBD2 matches at 7 bases. V was clipped by 7 bases and J by 5 bases; unmatched bases: 9. Germline-derived CDR1 and CDR2 are SGHTA and FQGNSA. The CDR3 spans 14 residues. CDR3 in amino acids: CASNAGRRLDTQYF. As DNA, the CDR3 is TGTGCCAGCAATGCCGGGAGGAGGTTAGATACGCAGTATTTT.

The CDR3 loop reads CASSLPSRSGQGVGTYEQYF. The CDR3 DNA reads as TGTGCCAGCAGTTTACCCTCGCGTAGTGGGCAGGGGGTAGGTACCTACGAGCAGTACTTC. The chain is built from TRBV28 and TRBJ2-7, with TRBD1 matching over 7 bases. Trimming cost V 2 bases and J 2 bases; bases outside gene matches: 21. The CDR3 length is 20 residues. Germline CDR1 is MDHEN and CDR2 is SYDVKM.

V gene TRBV6-5 combines with J gene TRBJ1-2; 8 bases are shared with TRBD1. CDR3 size: 15 residues. The germline V gene has CDR1 MNHEY and CDR2 SVGAGI. Losses at the gene ends were 6 bases for V and 6 bases for J; bases not matched to a gene: 12. The CDR3 sequence: CASSDRGSVEDGYTF. The CDR3 bases are TGTGCCAGCAGCGACAGGGGATCCGTTGAGGATGGCTACACCTTC.

V usage is TRBV20-1 and J usage is TRBJ2-2, with D uncertain. V lost 4 bases, J lost 5 bases, and 5 bases lay in between. The CDR3 is 11 residues long. Germline V gene sequence: CDR1 DFQATT, CDR2 SNEGSKA (reference sequence). CDR3 protein: CSAISTGELFF. CDR3 DNA: TGCAGTGCTATTTCGACCGGGGAGCTGTTTTTT.

The chain uses TRBV10-2 and TRBJ2-7; 7 bases are a match to TRBD2. Losses at the gene ends were 8 bases for V and 3 bases for J; bases not matched to a gene: 13. Per germline, CDR1 WSHSY and CDR2 SAAADI. The CDR3 is made up of 15 amino acids. CDR3 loop: CASGGLAGESYEQYF. The CDR3 DNA sequence: TGCGCCAGCGGGGGGTTAGCGGGTGAGAGCTACGAGCAGTACTTC.

CDR3 sequence reads: CASRPTGGTNEKLFF. CDR3 DNA: TGTGCCAGCAGGCCTACAGGGGGTACTAATGAAAAACTGTTTTTT. The chain joins TRBV7-9 to TRBJ1-4; the match to TRBD1 covers 8 bases. With 6 bases clipped from V and 2 bases from J, the junction kept 5 bases outside the gene matches. The CDR3 consists of 15 residues. CDR1 is SEHNR and CDR2 is FQNEAQ in the germline V gene (reference sequence).

The J gene is TRBJ1-3, the V gene TRBV9; 9 nucleotides align to TRBD1. The V gene's germline CDR1 is SGDLS and CDR2 YYNGEE. The V and J ends lost 5 bases and 0 bases, in that order; junction bases with no gene match: 12. This CDR3 spans 18 amino acids. The CDR3 protein is CASRGQGVYGDSGNTIYF. The CDR3 DNA is TGTGCCAGCAGGGGACAGGGAGTCTACGGGGACTCTGGAAACACCATATATTTT. Filled out from reference TRBV9 and TRBJ1-3, the complete variable domain reads DSGVTQTPKHLITATGQRVTLRCSPRSGDLSVYWYQQSLDQGLQFLIQYYNGEERAKGNILERFSAQQFPDLHSELNLSSLELGDSALYFCASRGQGVYGDSGNTIYFGEGSWLTVV.

A note on this clone: Relative to the germline gene, one junction end is altered; a read error may explain this. This chain uses TRBV30 with TRBJ2-1; D is perhaps TRBD1 (6 bases). In germline, CDR1 is GTSNPN, CDR2 SVGIG (reference sequence). The CDR3 extends over 10 amino acids. CDR3 sequence (DNA): TGTGCCTGGAGTATACGGGACACCATCTTC. This translates into CAWSIRDTIF.

The rearrangement uses TRBV18 and TRBJ2-1, with D perhaps matching TRBD2 (5 bases). With 6 bases removed from V and 4 bases from J, the gap between germline ends came to 16 bases. CDR3 length: 15 amino acids. Per germline, CDR1 KGHSH and CDR2 LQKENI. CDR3 amino acids: CASSPERKRYNEQFF. The CDR3 nucleotides are TGTGCCAGCTCCCCCGAGCGGAAGCGTTACAATGAGCAGTTCTTC.